The 18 T cell receptor beta chains given below trace back to one sample, sequenced in a study of blood T cell repertoires in COVID-19. Clones were read by immunoSEQ multiplex PCR, and TCRdb kept only the in-frame ones, dropping some. The sample includes more than 300,000 clones, more than 70% of them seen just once. The material sequenced was PBMCs or T cells enriched from blood (not recorded which). The origin of the receptors is a man aged 40-49 years in a cohort exposed to, infected with or recovered from COVID-19 (not recorded which).

This chain uses TRBV7-8 with TRBJ2-2, with 7 bases lining up with TRBD2. This CDR3 comprises 15 residues. The J segment lost 7 bases and the V segment lost 0 bases, leaving 5 bases of the junction unmatched. The germline V gene has CDR1 SGHVS and CDR2 FQNEAQ. The CDR3, as DNA: TGTGCCAGCAGCTTAGCAATTAGCGGGCGCGGGGAGCTGTTTTTT. Its translation: CASSLAISGRGELFF. The full variable domain, rest sourced from reference TRBV7-8 and TRBJ2-2, is GAGVSQSPRYKVAKRGQDVALRCDPISGHVSLFWYQQALGQGPEFLTYFQNEAQLDKSGLPSDRFFAERPEGSVSTLKIQRTQQEDSAVYLCASSLAISGRGELFFGEGSRLTVL.

The genes are TRBV2 and TRBJ2-1; TRBD2 matches at 7 bases. Germline V gives CDR1 SNHLY, CDR2 FYNNEI. This CDR3 spans 12 amino acids. V shed 8 bases and J 2 bases; nucleotides not matched to a gene: 0. CDR3 sequence: CASGRAYNEQFF. The CDR3, as DNA: TGTGCCAGCGGGAGGGCCTACAATGAGCAGTTCTTC.

The rearrangement joins TRBV27 to TRBJ1-5; no clear D. From germline, CDR1 is MNHEY and CDR2 SMNVEV (reference sequence). V lost 5 bases, J lost 1 base, and 12 bases lay in between. This CDR3 has 15 residues. CDR3 loop: CASSPLGESNQPQHF. The CDR3 DNA sequence: TGTGCCAGCAGTCCATTGGGAGAGAGCAATCAGCCCCAGCATTTT.

The J gene is TRBJ1-5, the V gene TRBV6-5, with TRBD1 identical over 9 bases. In germline, CDR1 is MNHEY, CDR2 SVGAGI. V was clipped by 8 bases and J by 4 bases; unmatched bases: 9. The CDR3 runs to 15 residues. CDR3 in DNA: TGTGCCAGCGGAGGACAGGGGACGGGGAATCAGCCCCAGCATTTT. This translates into CASGGQGTGNQPQHF.

V and J are TRBV6-5 and TRBJ2-2; TRBD1 matches at 8 bases. CDR3 length equals 13 residues. Germline CDR1 reads MNHEY; CDR2 reads SVGAGI. For the CDR3, the DNA is TGTGCGGTACAGGGGGCGAACACCGGGGAGCTGTTTTTT. Its translation: CAVQGANTGELFF.

The chain combines TRBV19 with TRBJ2-1, with 10 bases lining up with TRBD2. The germline V gene has CDR1 LNHDA and CDR2 SQIVND (reference sequence). This CDR3 spans 15 amino acids. J lost 6 bases, V lost 1 base, and 3 bases had no gene match. CDR3 in amino acids: CASSIARTSGNEQFF. The CDR3 nucleotides are TGTGCCAGTAGTATAGCTCGGACTAGCGGCAATGAGCAGTTCTTC.

The chain recombines TRBV5-6 with TRBJ2-3; TRBD2 matches 9 bases. V gave up 4 bases and J gave up 3 bases; unmatched junction bases: 9. The CDR3 has 16 residues. Germline CDR1 is SGHDT and CDR2 is YYEEEE. This CDR3 reads CASSPWSSGRTDTQYF. The CDR3 DNA reads TGTGCCAGCAGCCCTTGGAGTAGCGGGAGAACAGATACGCAGTATTTT.

This clone was counted a single time. The chain uses TRBV30 and TRBJ2-2, with D perhaps matching TRBD1 (5 bases). The germline V and J ends were trimmed by 4 bases and 0 bases, with 9 bases remaining between them. The CDR3 spans 14 residues. CDR1 is GTSNPN, CDR2 SVGIG, per germline (reference sequence). The CDR3 sequence is CAWNRFANTGELFF. In DNA, the CDR3 is TGTGCCTGGAACAGGTTCGCGAACACCGGGGAGCTGTTTTTT. Variable domain in full (rest from reference TRBV30 and TRBJ2-2): SQTIHQWPATLVQPVGSPLSLECTVEGTSNPNLYWYRQAAGRGLQLLFYSVGIGQISSEVPQNLSASRPQDRQFILSSKKLLLSDSGFYLCAWNRFANTGELFFGEGSRLTVL.

This clone was observed once. This chain connects TRBV18 to TRBJ1-5; 10 nucleotides align to TRBD1. Trimming removed 6 bases from V and 0 bases from J; junction bases left unmatched: 5. CDR1 and CDR2 (germline): KGHSH, LQKENI. The CDR3 has 16 residues. CDR3 nucleotides: TGTGCCAGCTCGGGACAGGGGTCTTATAGCAATCAGCCCCAGCATTTT. The encoded protein is CASSGQGSYSNQPQHF.

The chain uses TRBV13 and TRBJ2-1, with D perhaps TRBD2 (7 bases). CDR3 size: 16 residues. The V gene's germline CDR1 is PRHDT and CDR2 FYEKMQ (reference sequence). With 8 bases removed from V and 4 bases from J, the gap between germline ends came to 21 bases. CDR3 region: CASLTRGGAVYNEQFF. The CDR3, as DNA: TGTGCCAGCCTTACCCGCGGGGGCGCGGTTTACAATGAGCAGTTCTTC.

This sequence joins TRBV21-1 and TRBJ2-3; the table gives TRBD2 as D, unverified against the DNA. TRBV21-1 corresponds to a pseudogene. The CDR3 consists of 17 residues. The CDR3 is CASSGVLAPRGADTQYF. CDR3 nucleotide sequence: TGTGCCAGCAGTGGAGTACTAGCGCCCCGAGGGGCAGATACGCAGTATTTT.

This chain uses TRBV7-8 with TRBJ1-5, with a possible D match to TRBD1 (5 bases). The V end was cut by 1 base, the J end by 0 bases, with 16 bases between. The CDR3 extends over 18 amino acids. Germline CDR1 reads SGHVS; CDR2 reads FQNEAQ. CDR3 sequence: CASSLVQVGGYSNQPQHF. The DNA for the CDR3 is TGTGCCAGCAGCTTAGTACAGGTCGGGGGGTATAGCAATCAGCCCCAGCATTTT.

The chain recombines TRBV2 with TRBJ2-2; TRBD2 aligns across 7 bases. CDR3 length: 13 amino acids. CDR1 and CDR2 from the germline V gene are SNHLY and FYNNEI. V lost 8 bases to trimming and J lost 3 bases; unmatched junction nucleotides: 3. The CDR3 DNA reads TGTGCCAGCGGGAGGGAGCACACCGGGGAGCTGTTTTTT. Protein product: CASGREHTGELFF.

This clone was seen a handful of times. This sequence joins TRBV5-1 and TRBJ1-5; 8 nucleotides line up with TRBD1. The CDR3 totals 14 residues. Germline CDR1 and CDR2: SGHRS and YFSETQ. Germline trimming cut 4 bases from V and 6 bases from J; bases unmatched to any gene: 6. DNA of the CDR3: TGCGCCAGCAGCCAGACAGGGGCGGGTCAGCCCCAGCATTTT. Protein product: CASSQTGAGQPQHF.

This chain joins TRBV23-1 and TRBJ2-7; weak D call: TRBD1 (6 bases). TRBV23-1 is given ORF status, its function remaining uncertain. The CDR3 loop spans 15 amino acids. Trimming shortened V by 0 bases and J by 2 bases, and 11 bases separated the two germline ends. This CDR3 reads CASSQSQDRPYEQYF. The CDR3, as DNA: TGCGCCAGCAGTCAATCCCAGGACAGACCCTACGAGCAGTACTTC.

This chain joins TRBV28 and TRBJ2-3; 11 nucleotides align to TRBD2. CDR1 is MDHEN, CDR2 SYDVKM, per germline. V lost 6 bases, J lost 3 bases, and 5 bases stayed unmatched. The CDR3 has 15 amino acids. This CDR3 is CASRGTSGGTDTQYF. DNA for the CDR3: TGTGCCAGCAGGGGGACTAGCGGTGGGACAGATACGCAGTATTTT.

The V and J genes are TRBV18 and TRBJ1-5; a weak D match, TRBD1 (6 bases). V lost 4 bases to trimming and J lost 7 bases, with 14 bases between them. CDR3 size: 14 residues. Looked up from germline, CDR1 is KGHSH and CDR2 is LQKENI. CDR3 DNA sequence: TGTGCCAGCTCACTGGGCGGGGGCGGGCAGCCCCAGCATTTT. This gives the protein CASSLGGGGQPQHF.

The chain employs TRBV5-1 and TRBJ2-5; the D gene is possibly TRBD1 (5 bases). V was shortened by 4 bases and J by 2 bases, with 9 bases between the two germline ends. Germline V gene data show CDR1 as SGHRS and CDR2 as YFSETQ. The CDR3 sequence is 13 residues long. DNA of the CDR3: TGCGCCAGCAGCGGGGCGTCACAAGAGACCCAGTACTTC. Its protein product is CASSGASQETQYF.